This T cell receptor (beta chain) was recovered during a study of HIV-infected children after antiretroviral therapy interruption. In the study overall: Most participating children were previously exposed to EBV and CMV.

This clonotype came up many times. The treatment here: PENTA 11 planned treatment interruption arm or continuous ART arm. Sorting from thawed PBMCs isolated naive CD4+ CD45RA+ CD45RO- T cells. V was shortened by 4 bases and J by 12 bases, with 11 bases between the two germline ends. CDR1 is KGHDR, CDR2 SFDVKD, per germline. This CDR3 region has 11 residues. Unique molecular identifiers were included in an RNA-based 3' RACE TCR library. TCRdb analysed the 3' RACE reads with MiXCR anew, one entry per CDR3 protein. The sample lists about 83,000 distinct CDR3 sequences, under 8% occurring once. The source of this sequence is a pool of human donors with HIV. The input for sequencing was CD45RA+ CD4+ T cells from PBMCs, pooled from several time points, taken from a donor given antiretroviral therapy, either interrupted or continuous. Regarding subset: naive CD4+ CD45RA+ CD45RO- T cells. The rearrangement joins TRBV24-1 to TRBJ1-1; tentative D call: TRBD1 (5 bases). The CDR3 region has the DNA TGTGCCACCAGTGAAGGCAGGGAAACTTTCTTT. Its translation is CATSEGRETFF.